This entry concerns a single T cell receptor beta chain. This specimen comes from a study of T cells in Graves' hyperthyroidism and ophthalmopathy. Amplified TCR beta CDR3 regions came from RNA transcripts. HTBI primers drove first-round RT-PCR of the TCR CDR3. TCRdb independently ran MiXCR on the multiplex PCR reads; one entry per CDR3 protein. The sample consists of 500,000 to 800,000 distinct CDR3 sequences, approximately 42% of them appearing once. Germline V gene sequence: CDR1 SGHDN, CDR2 FVKESK. The germline V and J ends were trimmed by 0 bases and 0 bases, with 12 bases remaining between them. The CDR3 totals 17 residues.

This sequence originates from an adult man with Graves' disease, either hyperthyroidism or ophthalmopathy (not recorded which). Sequencing was carried out using peripheral blood or thyroid tissue (not recorded which). The chain links TRBV14 to TRBJ1-3; no reliable D call. CDR3: CASSQDWPSSSGNTIYF. The CDR3 DNA sequence: TGTGCCAGCAGCCAAGATTGGCCTTCCAGCTCTGGAAACACCATATATTTT.